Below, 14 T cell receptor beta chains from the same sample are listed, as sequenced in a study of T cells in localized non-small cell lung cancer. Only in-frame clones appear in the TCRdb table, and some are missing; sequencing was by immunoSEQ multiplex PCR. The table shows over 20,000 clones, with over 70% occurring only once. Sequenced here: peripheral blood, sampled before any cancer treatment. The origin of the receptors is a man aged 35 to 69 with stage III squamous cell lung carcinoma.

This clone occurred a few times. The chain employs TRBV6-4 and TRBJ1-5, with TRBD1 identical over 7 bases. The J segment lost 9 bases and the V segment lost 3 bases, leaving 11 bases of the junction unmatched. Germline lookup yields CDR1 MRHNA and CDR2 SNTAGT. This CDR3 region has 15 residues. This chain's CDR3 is CASSEGTAGQSPQHF. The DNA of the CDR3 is TGTGCCAGCAGTGAAGGGACAGCGGGACAGTCGCCCCAGCATTTT.

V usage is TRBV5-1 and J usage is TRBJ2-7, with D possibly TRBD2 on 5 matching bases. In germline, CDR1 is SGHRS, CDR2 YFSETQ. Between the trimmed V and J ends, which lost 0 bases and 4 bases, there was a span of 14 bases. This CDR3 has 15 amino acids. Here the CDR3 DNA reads TGCGCCAGCAGCTTGGGGAGCGGCGCTTTTTACGAGCAGTACTTC. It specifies CASSLGSGAFYEQYF.

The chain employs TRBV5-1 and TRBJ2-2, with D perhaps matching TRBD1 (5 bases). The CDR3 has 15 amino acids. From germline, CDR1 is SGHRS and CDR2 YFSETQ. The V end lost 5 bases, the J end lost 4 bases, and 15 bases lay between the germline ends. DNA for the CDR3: TGCGCCAGCAGACTGGAGACAGCCCGCACCGGGGAGCTGTTTTTT. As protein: CASRLETARTGELFF.

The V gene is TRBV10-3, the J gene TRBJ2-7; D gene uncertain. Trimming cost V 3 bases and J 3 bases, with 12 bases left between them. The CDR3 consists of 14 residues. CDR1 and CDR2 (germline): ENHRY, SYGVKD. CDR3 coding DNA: TGTGCCATCAGTGATCCTAAAACGGGCTACGAGCAGTACGTC. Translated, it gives CAISDPKTGYEQYV.

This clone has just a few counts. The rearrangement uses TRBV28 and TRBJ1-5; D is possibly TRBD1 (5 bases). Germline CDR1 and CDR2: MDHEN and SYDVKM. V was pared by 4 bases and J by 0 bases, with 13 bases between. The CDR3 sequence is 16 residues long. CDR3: CASSYARGTSNQPQHF. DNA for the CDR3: TGTGCCAGCAGTTATGCAAGGGGAACTAGCAATCAGCCCCAGCATTTT.

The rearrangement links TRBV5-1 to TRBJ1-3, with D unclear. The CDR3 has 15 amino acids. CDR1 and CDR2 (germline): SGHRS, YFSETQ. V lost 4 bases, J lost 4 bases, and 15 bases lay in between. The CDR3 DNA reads TGCGCCAGCAGCCCCGGTTCAGGATCCGGAAACACCATATATTTT. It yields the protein CASSPGSGSGNTIYF.

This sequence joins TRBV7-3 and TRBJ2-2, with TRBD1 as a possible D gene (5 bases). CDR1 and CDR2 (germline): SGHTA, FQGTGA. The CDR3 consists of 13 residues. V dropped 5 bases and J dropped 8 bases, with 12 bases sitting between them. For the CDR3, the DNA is TGTGCCAGCAGCCCGTCAGGGAAAGGGGAGCTGTTTTTT. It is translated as CASSPSGKGELFF.

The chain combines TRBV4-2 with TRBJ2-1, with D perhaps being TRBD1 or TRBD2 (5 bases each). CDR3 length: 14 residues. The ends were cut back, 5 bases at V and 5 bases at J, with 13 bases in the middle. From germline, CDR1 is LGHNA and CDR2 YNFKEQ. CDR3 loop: CASSGGRLHNEQFF. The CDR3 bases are TGTGCCAGCAGCGGGGGACGACTCCACAATGAGCAGTTCTTC.

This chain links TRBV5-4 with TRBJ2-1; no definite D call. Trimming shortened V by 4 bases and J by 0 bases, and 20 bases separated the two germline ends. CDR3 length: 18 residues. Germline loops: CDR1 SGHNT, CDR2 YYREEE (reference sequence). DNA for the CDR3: TGTGCCAGCAGCCCCCCCATCCCTGTGGGTAGCTCCTACAATGAGCAGTTCTTC. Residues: CASSPPIPVGSSYNEQFF.

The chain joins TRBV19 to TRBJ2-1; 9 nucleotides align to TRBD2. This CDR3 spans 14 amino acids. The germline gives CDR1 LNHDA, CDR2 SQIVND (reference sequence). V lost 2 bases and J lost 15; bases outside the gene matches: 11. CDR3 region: CASSIRWREGLVFF. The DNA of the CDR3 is TGTGCCAGTAGTATAAGGTGGCGGGAGGGCCTTGTGTTCTTC. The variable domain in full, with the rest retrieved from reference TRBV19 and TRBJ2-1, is DGGITQSPKYLFRKEGQNVTLSCEQNLNHDAMYWYRQDPGQGLRLIYYSQIVNDFQKGDIAEGYSVSREKKESFPLTVTSAQKNPTAFYLCASSIRWREGLVFFGPGTRLTVL.

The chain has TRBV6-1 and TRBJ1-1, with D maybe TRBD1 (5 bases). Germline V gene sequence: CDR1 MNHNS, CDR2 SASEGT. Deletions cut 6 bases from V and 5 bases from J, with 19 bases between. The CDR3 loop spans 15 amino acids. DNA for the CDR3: TGTGCCAGCAGGGACGCTGGGGCAGTCAAGACTGAAGCTTTCTTT. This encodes CASRDAGAVKTEAFF.

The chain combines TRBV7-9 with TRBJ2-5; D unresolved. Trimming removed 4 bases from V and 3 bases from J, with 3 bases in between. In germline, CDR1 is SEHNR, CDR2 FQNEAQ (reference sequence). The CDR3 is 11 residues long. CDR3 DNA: TGTGCCAGCAGCTCCAAAGAGACCCAGTACTTC. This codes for CASSSKETQYF.

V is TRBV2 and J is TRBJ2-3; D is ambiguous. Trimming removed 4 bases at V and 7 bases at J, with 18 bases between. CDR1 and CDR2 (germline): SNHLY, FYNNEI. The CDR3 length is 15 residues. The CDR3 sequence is CASSAPPEIKYTQYF. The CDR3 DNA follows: TGTGCCAGCAGTGCCCCCCCAGAGATCAAATATACGCAGTATTTT.

CDR3 loop: CASSSAGNEQFF. CDR3 nucleotide sequence: TGTGCCAGCAGCTCCGCAGGGAATGAGCAGTTCTTC. This chain joins TRBV7-3 and TRBJ2-1; the D gene is possibly TRBD1 (5 bases). Germline values: CDR1 SGHTA, CDR2 FQGTGA. Trimming left V 4 bases short and J 7 bases short, with 8 bases between. The CDR3 covers 12 residues.